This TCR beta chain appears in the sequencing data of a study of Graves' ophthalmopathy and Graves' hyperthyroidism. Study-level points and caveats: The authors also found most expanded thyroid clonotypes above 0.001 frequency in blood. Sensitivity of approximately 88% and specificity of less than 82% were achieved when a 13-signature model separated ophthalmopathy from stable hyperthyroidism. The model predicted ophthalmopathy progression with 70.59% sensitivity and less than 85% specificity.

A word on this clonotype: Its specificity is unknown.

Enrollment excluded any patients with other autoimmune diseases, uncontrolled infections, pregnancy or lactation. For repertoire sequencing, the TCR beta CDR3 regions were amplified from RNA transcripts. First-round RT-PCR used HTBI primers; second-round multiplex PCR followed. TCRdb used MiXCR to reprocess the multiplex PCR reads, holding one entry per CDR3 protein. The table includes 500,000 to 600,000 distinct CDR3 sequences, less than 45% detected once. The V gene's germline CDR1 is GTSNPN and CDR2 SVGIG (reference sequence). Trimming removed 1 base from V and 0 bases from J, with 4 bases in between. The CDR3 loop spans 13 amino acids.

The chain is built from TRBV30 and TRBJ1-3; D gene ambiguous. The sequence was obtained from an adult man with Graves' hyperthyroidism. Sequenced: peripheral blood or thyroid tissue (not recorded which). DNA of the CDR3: TGTGCCTGGAGTGGGGGCTCTGGAAACACCATATATTTT. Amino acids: CAWSGGSGNTIYF.